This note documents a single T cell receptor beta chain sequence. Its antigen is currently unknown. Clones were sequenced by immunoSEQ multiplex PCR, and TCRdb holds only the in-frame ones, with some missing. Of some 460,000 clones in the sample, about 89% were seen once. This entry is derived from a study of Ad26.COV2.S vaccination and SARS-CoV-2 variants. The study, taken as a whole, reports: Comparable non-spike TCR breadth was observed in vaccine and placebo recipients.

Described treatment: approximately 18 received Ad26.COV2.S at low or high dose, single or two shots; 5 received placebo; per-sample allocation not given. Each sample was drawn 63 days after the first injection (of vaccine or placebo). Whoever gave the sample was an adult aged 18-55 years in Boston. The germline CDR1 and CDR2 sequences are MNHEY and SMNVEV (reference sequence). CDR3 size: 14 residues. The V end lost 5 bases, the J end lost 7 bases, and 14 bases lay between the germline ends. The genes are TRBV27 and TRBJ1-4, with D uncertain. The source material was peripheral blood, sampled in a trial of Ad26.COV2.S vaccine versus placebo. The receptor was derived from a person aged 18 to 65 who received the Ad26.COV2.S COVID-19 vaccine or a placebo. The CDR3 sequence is CASSPSFGSEKLFF. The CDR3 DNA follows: TGTGCCAGCAGTCCTTCGTTTGGGAGTGAAAAACTGTTTTTT.